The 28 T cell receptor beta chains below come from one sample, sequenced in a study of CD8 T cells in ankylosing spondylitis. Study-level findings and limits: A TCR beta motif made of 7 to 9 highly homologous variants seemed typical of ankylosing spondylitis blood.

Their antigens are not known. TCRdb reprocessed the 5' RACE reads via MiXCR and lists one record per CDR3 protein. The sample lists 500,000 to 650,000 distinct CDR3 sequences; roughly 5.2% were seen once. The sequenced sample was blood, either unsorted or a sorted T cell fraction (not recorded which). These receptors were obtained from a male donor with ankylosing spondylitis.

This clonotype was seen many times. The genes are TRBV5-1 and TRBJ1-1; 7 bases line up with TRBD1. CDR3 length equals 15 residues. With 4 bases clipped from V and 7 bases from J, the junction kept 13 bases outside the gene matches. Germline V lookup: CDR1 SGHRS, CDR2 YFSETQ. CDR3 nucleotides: TGCGCCAGCAGCAAGCGACAGGGTGCGGACGGTGAAGCTTTCTTT. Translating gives CASSKRQGADGEAFF.

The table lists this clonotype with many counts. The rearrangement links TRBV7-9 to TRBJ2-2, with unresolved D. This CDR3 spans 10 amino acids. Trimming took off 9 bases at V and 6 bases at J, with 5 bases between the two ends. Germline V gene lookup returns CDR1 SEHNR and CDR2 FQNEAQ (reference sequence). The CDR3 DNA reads TGTGCCAGGTTGGCCGGGGAGCTGTTTTTT. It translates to CARLAGELFF.

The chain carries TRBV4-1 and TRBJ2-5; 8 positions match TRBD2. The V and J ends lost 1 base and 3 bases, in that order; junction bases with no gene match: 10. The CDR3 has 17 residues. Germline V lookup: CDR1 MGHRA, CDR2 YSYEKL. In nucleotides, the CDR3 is TGCGCCAGCAGCCAAGCGACGGGACTAGGTGCCAAAGAGACCCAGTACTTC. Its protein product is CASSQATGLGAKETQYF.

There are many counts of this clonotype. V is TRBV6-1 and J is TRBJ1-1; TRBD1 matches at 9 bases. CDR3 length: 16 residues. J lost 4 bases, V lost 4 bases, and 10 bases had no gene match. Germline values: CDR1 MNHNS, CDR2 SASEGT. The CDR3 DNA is TGTGCCAGCAGTGTCCGGGACAGGGATGTAGGCACTGAAGCTTTCTTT. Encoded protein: CASSVRDRDVGTEAFF.

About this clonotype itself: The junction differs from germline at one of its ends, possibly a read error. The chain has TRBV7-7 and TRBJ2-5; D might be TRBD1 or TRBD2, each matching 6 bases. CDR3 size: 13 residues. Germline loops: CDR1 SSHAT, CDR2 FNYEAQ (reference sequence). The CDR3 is CASSFGGPETQYF. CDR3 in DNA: TGTGCTAGCAGCTTTGGGGGGCCTGAGACCCAGTACTTC. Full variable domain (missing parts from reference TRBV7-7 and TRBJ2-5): GAGVSQSPRYKVTKRGQDVTLRCDPISSHATLYWYQQALGQGPEFLTYFNYEAQPDKSGLPSDRFSAERPEGSISTLTIQRTEQRDSAMYRCASSFGGPETQYFGPGTRLLVL.

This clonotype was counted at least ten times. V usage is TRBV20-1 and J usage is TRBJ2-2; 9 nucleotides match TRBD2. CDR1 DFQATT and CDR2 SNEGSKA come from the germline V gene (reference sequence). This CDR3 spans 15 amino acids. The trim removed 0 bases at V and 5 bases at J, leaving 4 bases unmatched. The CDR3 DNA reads TGCAGTGCTAGAGATCGCGGGAGGGGGACCGGGGAGCTGTTTTTT. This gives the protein CSARDRGRGTGELFF.

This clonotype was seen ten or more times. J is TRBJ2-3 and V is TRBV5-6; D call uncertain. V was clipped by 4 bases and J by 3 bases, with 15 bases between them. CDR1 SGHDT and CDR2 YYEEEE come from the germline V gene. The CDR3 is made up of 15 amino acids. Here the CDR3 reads CASSRTSIVTDTQYF. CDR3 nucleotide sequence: TGTGCCAGCAGCCGCACAAGTATAGTTACAGATACGCAGTATTTT. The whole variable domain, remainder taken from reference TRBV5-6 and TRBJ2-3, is DAGVTQSPTHLIKTRGQQVTLRCSPKSGHDTVSWYQQALGQGPQFIFQYYEEEERQRGNFPDRFSGHQFPNYSSELNVNALLLGDSALYLCASSRTSIVTDTQYFGPGTRLTVL.

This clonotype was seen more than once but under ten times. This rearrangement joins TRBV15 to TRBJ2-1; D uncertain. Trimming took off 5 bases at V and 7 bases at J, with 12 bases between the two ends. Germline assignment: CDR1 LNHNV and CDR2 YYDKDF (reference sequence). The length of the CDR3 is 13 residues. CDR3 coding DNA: TGTGCCACCAGCGCCTTGTCATGGAATGAGCAGTTCTTC. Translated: CATSALSWNEQFF.

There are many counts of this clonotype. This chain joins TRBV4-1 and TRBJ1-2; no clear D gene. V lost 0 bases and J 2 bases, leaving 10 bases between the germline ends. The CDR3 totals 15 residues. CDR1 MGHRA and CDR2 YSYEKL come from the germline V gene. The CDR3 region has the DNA TGCGCCAGCAGCCAAGAGTTGTCAGCCAACTATGGCTACACCTTC. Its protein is CASSQELSANYGYTF.

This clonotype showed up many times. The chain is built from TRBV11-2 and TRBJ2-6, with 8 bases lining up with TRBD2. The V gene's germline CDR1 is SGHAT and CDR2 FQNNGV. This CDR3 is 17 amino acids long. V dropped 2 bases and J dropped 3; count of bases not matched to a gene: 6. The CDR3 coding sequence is TGTGCCAGCAGCTTACTGGCGGGAGGTGGTGGGGCCAACGTCCTGACTTTC. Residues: CASSLLAGGGGANVLTF.

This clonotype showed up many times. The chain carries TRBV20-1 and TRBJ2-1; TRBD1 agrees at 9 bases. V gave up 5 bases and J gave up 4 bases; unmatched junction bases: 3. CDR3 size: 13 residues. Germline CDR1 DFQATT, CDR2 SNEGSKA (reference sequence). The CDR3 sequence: CSAPGQGYNEQFF. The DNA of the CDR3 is TGCAGTGCTCCCGGACAGGGGTACAATGAGCAGTTCTTC.

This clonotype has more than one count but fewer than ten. The CDR3 reads CASSQEMRGGWGSGANVLTF. The CDR3 nucleotides are TGCGCCAGCAGCCAAGAGATGAGAGGAGGTTGGGGGTCCGGGGCCAACGTCCTGACTTTC. The rearrangement uses TRBV4-1 and TRBJ2-6; TRBD1 or TRBD2 may be the D gene (5 bases each). The V gene lost 0 bases and the J gene lost 4 bases, with 22 bases spanning the gap. The germline V gene encodes CDR1 MGHRA and CDR2 YSYEKL. The CDR3 extends over 20 amino acids.

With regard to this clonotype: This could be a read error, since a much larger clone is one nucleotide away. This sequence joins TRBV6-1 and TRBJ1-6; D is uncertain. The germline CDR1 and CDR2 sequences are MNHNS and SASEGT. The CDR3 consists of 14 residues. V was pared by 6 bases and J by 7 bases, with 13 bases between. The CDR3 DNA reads TGTGCCAGCAGACGGGAGGGAAACAATTCACCCCTCCACTTT. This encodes CASRREGNNSPLHF.

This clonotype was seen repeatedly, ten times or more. The CDR3 sequence is CASSLGFQQPQHF. The CDR3, as DNA: TGTGCCAGCAGCTTAGGGTTCCAACAGCCCCAGCATTTT. J is TRBJ1-5 and V is TRBV7-9; D call uncertain. V was shortened by 1 base and J by 7 bases, with 8 bases between the two germline ends. Germline assignment: CDR1 SEHNR and CDR2 FQNEAQ (reference sequence). There are 13 residues in the CDR3. The variable domain in full, completed from reference TRBV7-9 and TRBJ1-5, reads DTGVSQNPRHKITKRGQNVTFRCDPISEHNRLYWYRQTLGQGPEFLTYFQNEAQLEKSRLLSDRFSAERPKGSFSTLEIQRTEQGDSAMYLCASSLGFQQPQHFGDGTRLSIL.

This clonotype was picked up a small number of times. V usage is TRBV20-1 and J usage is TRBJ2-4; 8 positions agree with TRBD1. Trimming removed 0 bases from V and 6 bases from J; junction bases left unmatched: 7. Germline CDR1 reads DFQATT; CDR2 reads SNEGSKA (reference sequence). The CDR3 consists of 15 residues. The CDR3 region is CSARDPDRGPNIQYF. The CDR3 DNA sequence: TGCAGTGCTAGAGATCCCGACAGGGGACCAAACATTCAGTACTTC.

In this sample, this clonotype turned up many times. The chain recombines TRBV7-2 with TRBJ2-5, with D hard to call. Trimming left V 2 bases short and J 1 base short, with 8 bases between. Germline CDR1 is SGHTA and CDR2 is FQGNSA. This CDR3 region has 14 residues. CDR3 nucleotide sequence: TGTGCCAGCAGCTTAAGCCGGGCCCAAGAGACCCAGTACTTC. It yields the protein CASSLSRAQETQYF.

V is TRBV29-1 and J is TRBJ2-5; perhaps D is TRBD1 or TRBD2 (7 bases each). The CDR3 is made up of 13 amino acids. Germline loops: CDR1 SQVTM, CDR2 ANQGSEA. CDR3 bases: TGCAACGTCCGACAGGGAGGGTTGGAGACCCAGTACTTC. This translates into CNVRQGGLETQYF. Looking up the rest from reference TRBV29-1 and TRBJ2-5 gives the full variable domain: SAVISQKPSRDICQRGTSLTIQCQVDSQVTMMFWYRQQPGQSLTLIATANQGSEATYESGFVIDKFPISRPNLTFSTLTVSNMSPEDSSIYLCNVRQGGLETQYFGPGTRLLVL.

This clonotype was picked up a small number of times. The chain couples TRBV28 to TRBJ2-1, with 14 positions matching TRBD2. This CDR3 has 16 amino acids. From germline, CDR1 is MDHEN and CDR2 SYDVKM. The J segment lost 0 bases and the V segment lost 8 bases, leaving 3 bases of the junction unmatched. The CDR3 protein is CASGLAGGSSYNEQFF. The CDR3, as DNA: TGTGCCAGCGGACTAGCGGGAGGCAGCTCCTACAATGAGCAGTTCTTC.

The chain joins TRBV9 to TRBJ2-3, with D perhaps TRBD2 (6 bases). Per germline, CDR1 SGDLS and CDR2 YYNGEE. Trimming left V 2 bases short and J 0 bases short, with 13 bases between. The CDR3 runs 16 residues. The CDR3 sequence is CASSVEGLLSTDTQYF. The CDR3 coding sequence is TGTGCCAGCAGCGTTGAGGGACTTCTTAGCACAGATACGCAGTATTTT.

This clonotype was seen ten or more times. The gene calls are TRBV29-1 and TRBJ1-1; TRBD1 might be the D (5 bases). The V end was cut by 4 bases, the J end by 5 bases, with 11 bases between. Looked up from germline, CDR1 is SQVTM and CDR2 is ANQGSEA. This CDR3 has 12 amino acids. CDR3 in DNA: TGCAGCGTTGCTAAGGGGCAGACTGAAGCTTTCTTT. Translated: CSVAKGQTEAFF.

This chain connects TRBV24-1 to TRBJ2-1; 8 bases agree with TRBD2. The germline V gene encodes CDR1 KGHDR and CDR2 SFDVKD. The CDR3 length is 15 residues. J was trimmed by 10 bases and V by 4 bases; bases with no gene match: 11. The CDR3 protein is CATSEASGRSGEQFF. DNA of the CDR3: TGTGCCACCAGTGAAGCAAGCGGGAGATCAGGGGAGCAGTTCTTC.

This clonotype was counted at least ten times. CDR3 coding DNA: TGCAGTGCTAGATTTAGCGGGAGTGATGAGACCCAGTACTTC. Amino acids: CSARFSGSDETQYF. The chain uses TRBV20-1 and TRBJ2-5, with 9 bases that match TRBD2. Losses at the gene ends were 2 bases for V and 5 bases for J; bases not matched to a gene: 6. From germline, CDR1 is DFQATT and CDR2 SNEGSKA (reference sequence). CDR3 length: 14 amino acids.

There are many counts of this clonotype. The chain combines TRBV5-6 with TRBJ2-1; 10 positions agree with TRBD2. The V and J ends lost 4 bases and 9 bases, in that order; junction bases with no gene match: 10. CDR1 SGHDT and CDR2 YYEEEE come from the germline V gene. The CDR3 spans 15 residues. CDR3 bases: TGTGCCAGCAGCGTAGTTAGCGGGGGGCGTGGTGAGCAGTTCTTC. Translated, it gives CASSVVSGGRGEQFF.

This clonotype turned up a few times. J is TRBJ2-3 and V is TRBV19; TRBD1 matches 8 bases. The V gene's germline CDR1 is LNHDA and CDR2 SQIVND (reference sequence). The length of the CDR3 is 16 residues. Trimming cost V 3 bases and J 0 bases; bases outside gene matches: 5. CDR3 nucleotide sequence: TGTGCCAGTAGTATGGACAGGGCCGGTAGCACAGATACGCAGTATTTT. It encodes CASSMDRAGSTDTQYF.

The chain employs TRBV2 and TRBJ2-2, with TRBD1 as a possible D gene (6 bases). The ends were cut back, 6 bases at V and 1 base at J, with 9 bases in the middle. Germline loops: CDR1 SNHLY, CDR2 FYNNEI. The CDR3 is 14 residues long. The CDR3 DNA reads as TGTGCCAGCAGAGCGGACAGGAACACCGGGGAGCTGTTTTTT. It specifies CASRADRNTGELFF.

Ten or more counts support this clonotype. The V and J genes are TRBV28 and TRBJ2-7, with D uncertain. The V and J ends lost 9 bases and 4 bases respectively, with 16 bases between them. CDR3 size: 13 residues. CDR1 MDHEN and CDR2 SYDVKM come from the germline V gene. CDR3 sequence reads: CASNRSPLYEQYF. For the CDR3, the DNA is TGTGCCAGTAATCGGTCCCCTTTGTACGAGCAGTACTTC.

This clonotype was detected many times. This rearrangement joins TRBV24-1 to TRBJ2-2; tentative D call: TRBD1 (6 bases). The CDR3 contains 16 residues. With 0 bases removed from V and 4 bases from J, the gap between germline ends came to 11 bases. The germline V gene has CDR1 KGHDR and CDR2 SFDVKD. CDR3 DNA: TGTGCCACCAGTGATTTGAGGGGGAGAGGCACCGGGGAGCTGTTTTTT. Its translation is CATSDLRGRGTGELFF.

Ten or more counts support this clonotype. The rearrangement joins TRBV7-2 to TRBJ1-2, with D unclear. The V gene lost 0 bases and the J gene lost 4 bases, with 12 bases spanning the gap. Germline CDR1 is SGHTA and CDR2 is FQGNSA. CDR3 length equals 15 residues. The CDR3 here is CASSLARSNTYGYTF. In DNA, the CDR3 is TGTGCCAGCAGCTTAGCTAGATCAAACACCTATGGCTACACCTTC.